This T cell receptor beta chain was sequenced in a study of cytomegalovirus exposure and HLA in healthy donors. Study context: Of the donors genotyped, 300 to 500 in all, 81% fell in the Caucasian-associated ancestry cluster. Regarding the study as a whole: Cytomegalovirus-associated status was assigned to about 160 TCR beta chains. Among the sequence variants, a highly shared cluster was likely an artifact of sequencing. In a later analysis, TCR association rates varied by HLA locus: DRB1 most, HLA-C fewest.

The PCR employed 60 Vbeta primers together with 13 Jbeta primers. Only in-frame clones appear in the TCRdb table, and some are missing; sequencing was by immunoSEQ multiplex PCR. The table has some 85,000 clones, 60% to 85% seen once. Remarks on this clone: Its antigen is as yet unknown.

The CDR3 is 15 amino acids. CDR1 is SGDLS and CDR2 is YYNGEE in the germline V gene. V lost 3 bases and J 0 bases, leaving 11 bases between the germline ends. The receptor's source is a man in his late teens or twenties in good health and CMV-seropositive. This chain connects TRBV9 to TRBJ2-3, with D tentatively TRBD2 (6 bases). Material for sequencing was PBMCs. The CDR3 bases are TGTGCCAGCAGCGCGTCGGCGGGAAGCACAGATACGCAGTATTTT. Its translation: CASSASAGSTDTQYF.